Below, one T cell receptor (delta chain) is given with its context. The protein TCRdb gives is from a much larger clone and does not agree with this DNA's translation at residue 6, likely a read error; the protein shown here comes from the DNA. Trimming took 3 bases from V and 3 from J; bases not matched to a gene: 7. The CDR3 is 16 amino acids. Germline V gives CDR1 GEAIGNYY, CDR2 EKD. This record belongs to a study of gamma-delta chains in newborns, infants, children. Study-wide background: Innate gammadelta T cells reportedly expand polyclonally right after birth, driven by microbial exposure, per the title.

TCRdb re-called the reads using CATT. The table shows 7,500 to 10,000 delta-chain clones, with about 1.5% occurring only once. The chain has TRDV2 and TRDJ1; 12 positions agree with TRDD3. Assignment of the J gene here rests on matching the DNA to germline, because TCRdb gives none. The TCR comes from a child who was a newborn, infant or young child, either healthy, febrile or measles-vaccinated (not recorded which). Sequencing was done on a sample of blood. Here the CDR3 reads CACDDILGDTADKLIF. CDR3 coding DNA: TGTGCCTGTGACGACATACTGGGGGATACAGCCGATAAACTCATCTTT.